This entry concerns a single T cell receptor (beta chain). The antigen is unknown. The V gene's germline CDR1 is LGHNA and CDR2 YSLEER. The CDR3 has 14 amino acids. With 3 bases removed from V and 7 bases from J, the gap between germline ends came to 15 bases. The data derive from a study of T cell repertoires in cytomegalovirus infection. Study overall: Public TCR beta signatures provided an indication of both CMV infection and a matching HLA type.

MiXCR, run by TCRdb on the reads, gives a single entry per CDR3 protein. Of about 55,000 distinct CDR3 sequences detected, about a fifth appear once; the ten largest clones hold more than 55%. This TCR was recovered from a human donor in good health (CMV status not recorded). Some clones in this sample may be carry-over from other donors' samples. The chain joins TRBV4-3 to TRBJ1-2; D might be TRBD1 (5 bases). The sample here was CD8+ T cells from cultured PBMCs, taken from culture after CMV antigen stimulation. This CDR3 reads CASSQTGGVSGYTF. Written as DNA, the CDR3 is TGCGCCAGCAGCCAGACGGGGGGGGTCTCTGGCTACACCTTC.